These T cell receptor beta chains were read from a single sample in a study of blood T cells in healthy people across ages. Each CDR3 protein gets one entry after TCRdb re-called the 5' RACE reads with MiXCR. The data contain 1,100,000 or so distinct CDR3 sequences, roughly 45% of them seen just once; the ten biggest clones take up approximately 20%. Sequencing was done on a sample of blood. Source of these receptors: a woman aged 55 to 70 in good health. CDR3s include the opening cysteine and the closing phenylalanine or tryptophan. A D gene is named only where the DNA matches it firmly. A clone size is listed for some rows: how often the clone was seen (once, few, many), or a class if it is expanded.

abundance	j_gene	v_gene	len	d_gene	CDR3aa	CDR3nt
NA	TRBJ2-5	TRBV20-1	15	NA	CGAMGWRGGQETQYF	TGCGGTGCTATGGGGTGGAGGGGAGGACAAGAGACCCAGTACTTC
few	TRBJ1-2	TRBV12-3/TRBV12-4	15	NA	CASSTRLDGHYGYTF	TGTGCCAGCAGCACCAGATTAGACGGTCACTATGGCTACACCTTC
few	TRBJ1-2	TRBV29-1	13	NA	CSDLDPRDYGYTF	TGCAGCGACTTGGACCCTCGGGACTATGGCTACACCTTC
many	TRBJ2-1	TRBV24-1	17	TRBD2	CATSVGGAGVAYNEQFF	TGTGCCACCAGTGTTGGGGGAGCGGGAGTGGCCTACAATGAGCAGTTCTTC
NA	TRBJ2-6	TRBV5-5	21	TRBD1	CTSSFMGQGIPGNSGANVLTF	TGTACCAGCAGCTTCATGGGACAGGGGATCCCGGGCAACTCTGGGGCCAACGTCCTGACTTTC
NA	TRBJ2-7	TRBV5-1	18	TRBD2	CASSLAGLAGDRAYEQYF	TGCGCCAGCAGCTTGGCGGGACTAGCGGGAGACCGCGCCTACGAGCAGTACTTC
few	TRBJ2-1	TRBV3-1	13	NA	CASSRSEGNEQFF	TGTGCCAGCAGCCGCAGTGAGGGGAATGAGCAGTTCTTC
NA	TRBJ2-7	TRBV5-6	17	TRBD1	CANSFRDRGPHQYEQYF	TGTGCCAACAGCTTCCGGGACAGGGGACCCCATCAATACGAGCAGTACTTC
NA	TRBJ2-3	TRBV5-1	16	NA	CASSLGGRPSTDTQYF	TGCGCCAGCAGCTTGGGCGGACGACCTAGCACAGATACGCAGTATTTT
NA	TRBJ2-5	TRBV29-1	20	TRBD2	CSVEGLPFLLAGDYQETQYF	TGCAGCGTTGAGGGGTTACCCTTTCTACTAGCGGGAGACTACCAAGAGACCCAGTACTTC
few	TRBJ2-7	TRBV6-2/TRBV6-3	16	TRBD2	CASSYESSGRGAEQYF	TGTGCCAGCAGTTACGAGTCTAGCGGGAGAGGCGCTGAGCAGTACTTC
NA	TRBJ1-2	TRBV4-1	13	NA	CASSPLPSWGYTF	TGCGCCAGCAGCCCCCTCCCCAGTTGGGGCTACACCTTC
few	TRBJ2-7	TRBV2	12	NA	CASSEDPYEQYF	TGTGCCAGCAGTGAAGACCCCTACGAGCAGTACTTC
once	TRBJ2-3	TRBV20-1	14	NA	CSAPDRGREDTQYF	TGCAGTGCTCCGGACCGGGGCCGGGAGGATACGCAGTATTTT
few	TRBJ1-5	TRBV7-6	15	TRBD1	CASSQAGGNDQPQHF	TGTGCCAGCAGCCAAGCAGGGGGGAATGATCAGCCCCAGCATTTT
NA	TRBJ1-5	TRBV6-5	14	TRBD1	CASSYGQENQPQHF	TGTGCCAGCAGTTACGGACAGGAGAATCAGCCCCAGCATTTT
NA	TRBJ2-3	TRBV30	11	TRBD2	CAGDYRDTQYF	TGTGCCGGGGACTATCGAGATACGCAGTATTTT
NA	TRBJ1-4	TRBV29-1	13	NA	CSGAQATNEKLFF	TGCAGCGGAGCTCAAGCAACTAATGAAAAACTGTTTTTT
NA	TRBJ1-4	TRBV2	13	NA	CASSEAGEEKLFF	TGTGCCAGCAGTGAAGCGGGGGAGGAAAAACTGTTTTTT
NA	TRBJ2-1	TRBV6-5	15	TRBD2	CASSALAGVYNEQFF	TGTGCCAGCAGTGCACTAGCGGGGGTTTACAATGAGCAGTTCTTC
NA	TRBJ2-5	TRBV5-1	15	TRBD1	CASSLGQGFRETQYF	TGCGCCAGCAGCTTGGGACAGGGGTTTAGGGAGACCCAGTACTTC
few	TRBJ2-3	TRBV7-3	17	NA	CASSSQTGALSTDTQYF	TGTGCCAGCAGCTCGCAGACGGGAGCCTTAAGCACAGATACGCAGTATTTT
NA	TRBJ2-7	TRBV11-2	15	NA	CAGSVDRSATYEQYF	TGTGCCGGCAGCGTCGACAGGTCTGCCACCTACGAGCAGTACTTC
few	TRBJ2-7	TRBV20-1	14	NA	CSASHYGGYYEQYF	TGCAGTGCTAGTCACTACGGTGGGTACTACGAGCAGTACTTC
NA	TRBJ2-7	TRBV27	15	NA	CASSFRTAPLYEQYF	TGTGCCAGCAGTTTCAGGACAGCTCCCCTCTACGAGCAGTACTTC
NA	TRBJ2-7	TRBV3-1	15	TRBD1	CASGLRQGAGYEQYF	TGTGCCAGCGGCCTTCGACAGGGGGCAGGGTACGAGCAGTACTTC
many	TRBJ2-3	TRBV20-1	14	TRBD1	CSAKHRGSTDTQYF	TGCAGTGCTAAACACAGGGGTAGCACAGATACGCAGTATTTT
few	TRBJ2-7	TRBV7-2	15	TRBD2	CASSQKGLAGYEQYF	TGTGCCAGCAGCCAGAAAGGACTAGCGGGGTACGAGCAGTACTTC
NA	TRBJ2-1	TRBV15	15	TRBD2	CATSRTGTSGNEQFF	TGTGCCACCAGCAGAACCGGGACTAGCGGCAATGAGCAGTTCTTC
NA	TRBJ2-5	TRBV14	16	TRBD2	CASSQVSLAGNNEQYF	TGTGCCAGCAGCCAAGTAAGCCTAGCGGGAAACAATGAGCAGTACTTC
NA	TRBJ2-3	TRBV5-1	15	TRBD1	CASSLQGSHTDTQYF	TGCGCCAGCAGCTTACAGGGGTCCCACACAGATACGCAGTATTTT